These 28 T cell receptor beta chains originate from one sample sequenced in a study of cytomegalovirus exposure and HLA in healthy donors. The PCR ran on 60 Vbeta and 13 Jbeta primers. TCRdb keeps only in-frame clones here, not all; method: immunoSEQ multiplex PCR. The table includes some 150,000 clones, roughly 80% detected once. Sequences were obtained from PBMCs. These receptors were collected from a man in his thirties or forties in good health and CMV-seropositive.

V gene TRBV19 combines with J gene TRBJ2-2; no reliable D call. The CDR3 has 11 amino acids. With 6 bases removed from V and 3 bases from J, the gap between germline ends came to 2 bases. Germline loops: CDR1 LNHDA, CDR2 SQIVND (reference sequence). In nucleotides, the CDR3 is TGTGCCAGTAGCGACACCGGGGAGCTGTTTTTT. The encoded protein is CASSDTGELFF.

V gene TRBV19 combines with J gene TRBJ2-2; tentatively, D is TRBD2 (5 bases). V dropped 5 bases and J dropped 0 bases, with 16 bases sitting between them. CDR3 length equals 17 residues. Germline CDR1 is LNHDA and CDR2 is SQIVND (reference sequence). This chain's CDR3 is CASSEFVGVPNTGELFF. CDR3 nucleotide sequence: TGTGCCAGTAGTGAATTTGTCGGGGTACCGAACACCGGGGAGCTGTTTTTT.

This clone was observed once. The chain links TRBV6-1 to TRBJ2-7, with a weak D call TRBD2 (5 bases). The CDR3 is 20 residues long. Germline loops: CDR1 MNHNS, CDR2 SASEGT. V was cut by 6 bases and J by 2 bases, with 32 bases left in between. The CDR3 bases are TGTGCCAGCAGGGAAAAGGGCATAAGCGAACGGCGGGCCTTAACCTACGAGCAGTACTTC. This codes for CASREKGISERRALTYEQYF.

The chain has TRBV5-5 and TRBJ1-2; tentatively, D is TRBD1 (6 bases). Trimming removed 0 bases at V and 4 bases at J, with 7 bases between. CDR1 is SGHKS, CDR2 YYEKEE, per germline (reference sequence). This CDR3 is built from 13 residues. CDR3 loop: CASSLGTAYGYTF. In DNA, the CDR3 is TGTGCCAGCAGCTTGGGGACAGCCTATGGCTACACCTTC.

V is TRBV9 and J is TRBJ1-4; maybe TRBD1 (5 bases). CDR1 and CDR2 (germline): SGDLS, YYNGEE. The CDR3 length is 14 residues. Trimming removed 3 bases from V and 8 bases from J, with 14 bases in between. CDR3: CASSGGEGGEKLFF. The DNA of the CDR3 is TGTGCCAGCAGCGGGGGGGAGGGTGGGGAAAAACTGTTTTTT.

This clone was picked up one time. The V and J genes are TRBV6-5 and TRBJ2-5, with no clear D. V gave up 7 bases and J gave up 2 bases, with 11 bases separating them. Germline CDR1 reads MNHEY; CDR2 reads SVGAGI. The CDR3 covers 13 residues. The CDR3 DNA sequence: TGTGCCAGCAAAATCAACGGTCAAGAGACCCAGTACTTC. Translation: CASKINGQETQYF.

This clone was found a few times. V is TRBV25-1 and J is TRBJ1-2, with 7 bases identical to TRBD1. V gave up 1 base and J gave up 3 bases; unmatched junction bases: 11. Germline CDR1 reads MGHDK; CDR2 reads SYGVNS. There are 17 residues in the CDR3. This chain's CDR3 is CASSEWGSGGIHYGYTF. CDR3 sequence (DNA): TGTGCCAGCAGTGAATGGGGGTCAGGGGGAATACACTATGGCTACACCTTC.

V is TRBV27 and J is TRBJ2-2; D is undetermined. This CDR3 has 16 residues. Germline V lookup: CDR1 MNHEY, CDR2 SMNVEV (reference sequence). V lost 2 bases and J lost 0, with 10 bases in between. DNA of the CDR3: TGTGCCAGCAGTTTACTTTCAGCGACGAACACCGGGGAGCTGTTTTTT. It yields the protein CASSLLSATNTGELFF.

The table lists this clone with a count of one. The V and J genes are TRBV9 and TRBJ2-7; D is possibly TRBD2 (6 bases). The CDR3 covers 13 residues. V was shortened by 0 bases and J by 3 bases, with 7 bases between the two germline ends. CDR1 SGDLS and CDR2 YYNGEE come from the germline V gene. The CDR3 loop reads CASSVGGVYEQYF. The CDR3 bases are TGTGCCAGCAGCGTAGGGGGGGTCTACGAGCAGTACTTC.

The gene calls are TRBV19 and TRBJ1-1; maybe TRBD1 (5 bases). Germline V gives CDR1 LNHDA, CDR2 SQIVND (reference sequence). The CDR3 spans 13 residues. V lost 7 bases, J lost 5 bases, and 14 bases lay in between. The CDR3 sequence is CASTPGRRTEAFF. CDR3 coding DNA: TGTGCCAGTACCCCAGGGCGACGGACTGAAGCTTTCTTT.

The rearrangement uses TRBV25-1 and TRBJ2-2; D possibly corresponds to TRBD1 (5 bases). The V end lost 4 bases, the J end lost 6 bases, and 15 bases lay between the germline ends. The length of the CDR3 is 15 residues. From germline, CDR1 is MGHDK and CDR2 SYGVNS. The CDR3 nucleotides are TGTGCCAGCAGTGCGGCAGACAGCTTAGCCGGGGAGCTGTTTTTT. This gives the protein CASSAADSLAGELFF.

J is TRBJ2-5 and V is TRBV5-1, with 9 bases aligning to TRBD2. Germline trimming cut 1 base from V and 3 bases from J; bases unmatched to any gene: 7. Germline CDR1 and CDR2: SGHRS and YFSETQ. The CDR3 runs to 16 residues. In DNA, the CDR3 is TGCGCCAGCAGCTTGTCCCTTGGCGGGGGGGAAGAGACCCAGTACTTC. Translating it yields CASSLSLGGGEETQYF.

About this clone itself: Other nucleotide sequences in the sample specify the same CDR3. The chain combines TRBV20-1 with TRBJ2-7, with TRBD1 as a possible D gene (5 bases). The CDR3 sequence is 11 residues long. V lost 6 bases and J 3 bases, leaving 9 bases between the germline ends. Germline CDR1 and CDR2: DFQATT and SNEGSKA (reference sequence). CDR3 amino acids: CSAPQGYEQYF. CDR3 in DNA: TGCAGTGCCCCTCAGGGCTACGAGCAGTACTTC.

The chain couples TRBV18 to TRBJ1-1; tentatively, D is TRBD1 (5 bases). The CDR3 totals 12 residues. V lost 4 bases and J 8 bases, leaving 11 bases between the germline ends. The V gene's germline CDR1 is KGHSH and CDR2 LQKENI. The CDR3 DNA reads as TGTGCCAGCTCACGAACAGGTGCGGAAGCTTTCTTT. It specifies CASSRTGAEAFF.

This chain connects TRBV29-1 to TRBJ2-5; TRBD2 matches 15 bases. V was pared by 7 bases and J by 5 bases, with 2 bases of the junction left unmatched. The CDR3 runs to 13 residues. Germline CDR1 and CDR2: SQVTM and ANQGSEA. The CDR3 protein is CSGTSGGAETQYF. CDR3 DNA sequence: TGCAGCGGGACTAGCGGGGGGGCCGAGACCCAGTACTTC.

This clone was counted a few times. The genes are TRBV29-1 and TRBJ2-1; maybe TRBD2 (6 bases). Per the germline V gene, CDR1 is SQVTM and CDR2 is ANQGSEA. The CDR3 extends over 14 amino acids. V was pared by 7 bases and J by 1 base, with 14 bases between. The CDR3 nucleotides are TGCAGCGCGGAGGGATGGGTATCCTACAATGAGCAGTTCTTC. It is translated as CSAEGWVSYNEQFF.

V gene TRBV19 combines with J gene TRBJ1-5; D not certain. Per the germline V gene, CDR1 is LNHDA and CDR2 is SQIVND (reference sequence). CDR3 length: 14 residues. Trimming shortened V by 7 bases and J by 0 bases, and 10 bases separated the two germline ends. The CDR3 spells CASKEANSNQPQHF. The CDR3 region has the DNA TGTGCCAGTAAAGAGGCTAATAGCAATCAGCCCCAGCATTTT.

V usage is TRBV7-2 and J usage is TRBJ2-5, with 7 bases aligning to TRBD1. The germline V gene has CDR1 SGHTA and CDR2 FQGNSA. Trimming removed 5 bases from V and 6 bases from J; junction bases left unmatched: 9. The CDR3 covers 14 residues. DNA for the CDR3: TGTGCCAGCAGCCAAGACAGGGCATGGCAGACCCAGTACTTC. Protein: CASSQDRAWQTQYF.

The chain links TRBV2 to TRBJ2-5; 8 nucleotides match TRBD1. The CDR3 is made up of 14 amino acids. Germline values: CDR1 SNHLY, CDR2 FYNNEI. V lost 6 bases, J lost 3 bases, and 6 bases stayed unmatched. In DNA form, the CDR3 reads TGTGCCAGCAGCCGGGACAGGAGAGAAGAGACCCAGTACTTC. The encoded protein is CASSRDRREETQYF.

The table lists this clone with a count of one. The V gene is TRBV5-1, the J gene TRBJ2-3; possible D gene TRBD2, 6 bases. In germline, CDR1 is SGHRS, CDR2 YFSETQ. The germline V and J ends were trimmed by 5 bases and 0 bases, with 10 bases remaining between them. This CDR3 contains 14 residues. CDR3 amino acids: CASRYRGSTDTQYF. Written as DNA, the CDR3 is TGCGCCAGCAGATACCGGGGGAGCACAGATACGCAGTATTTT.

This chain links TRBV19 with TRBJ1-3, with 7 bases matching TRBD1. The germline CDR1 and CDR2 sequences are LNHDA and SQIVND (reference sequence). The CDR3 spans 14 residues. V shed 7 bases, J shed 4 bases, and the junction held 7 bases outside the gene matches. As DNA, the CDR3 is TGTGCCAGTATTAACAGGGGTTCAGGAAACACCATATATTTT. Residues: CASINRGSGNTIYF.

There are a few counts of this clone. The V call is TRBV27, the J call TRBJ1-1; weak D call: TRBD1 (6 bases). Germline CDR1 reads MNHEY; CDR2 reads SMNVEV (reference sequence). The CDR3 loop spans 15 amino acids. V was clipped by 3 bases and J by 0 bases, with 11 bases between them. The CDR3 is CASSFAGAMNTEAFF. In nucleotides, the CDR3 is TGTGCCAGCAGTTTTGCAGGGGCCATGAACACTGAAGCTTTCTTT.

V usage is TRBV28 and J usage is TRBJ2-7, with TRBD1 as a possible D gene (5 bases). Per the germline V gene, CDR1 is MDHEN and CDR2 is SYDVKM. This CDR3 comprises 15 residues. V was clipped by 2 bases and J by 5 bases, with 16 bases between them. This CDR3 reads CASSLGRARIHEQYF. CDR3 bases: TGTGCCAGCAGTTTAGGCAGGGCGAGAATCCACGAGCAGTACTTC. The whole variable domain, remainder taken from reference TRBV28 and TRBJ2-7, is DVKVTQSSRYLVKRTGEKVFLECVQDMDHENMFWYRQDPGLGLRLIYFSYDVKMKEKGDIPEGYSVSREKKERFSLILESASTNQTSMYLCASSLGRARIHEQYFGPGTRLTVT.

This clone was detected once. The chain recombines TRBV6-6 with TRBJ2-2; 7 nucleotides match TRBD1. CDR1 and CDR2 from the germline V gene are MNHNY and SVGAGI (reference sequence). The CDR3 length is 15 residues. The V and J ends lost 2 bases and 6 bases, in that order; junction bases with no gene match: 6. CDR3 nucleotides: TGTGCCAGCAGTTACGATTGGCAGGGGGCCGGGGAGCTGTTTTTT. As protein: CASSYDWQGAGELFF.

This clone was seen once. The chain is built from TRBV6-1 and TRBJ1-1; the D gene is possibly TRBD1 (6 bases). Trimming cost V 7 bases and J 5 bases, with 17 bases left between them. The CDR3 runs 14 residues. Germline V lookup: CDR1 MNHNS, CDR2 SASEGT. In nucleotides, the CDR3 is TGTGCCAGCACGGGGGAGGGGGTGAGGACTGAAGCTTTCTTT. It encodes CASTGEGVRTEAFF.

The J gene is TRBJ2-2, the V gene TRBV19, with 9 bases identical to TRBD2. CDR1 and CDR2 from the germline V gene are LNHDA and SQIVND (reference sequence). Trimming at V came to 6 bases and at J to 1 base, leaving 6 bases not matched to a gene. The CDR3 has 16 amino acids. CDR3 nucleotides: TGTGCCAGTAGGCCCTGGACTAGCGTGAACACCGGGGAGCTGTTTTTT. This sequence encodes CASRPWTSVNTGELFF.

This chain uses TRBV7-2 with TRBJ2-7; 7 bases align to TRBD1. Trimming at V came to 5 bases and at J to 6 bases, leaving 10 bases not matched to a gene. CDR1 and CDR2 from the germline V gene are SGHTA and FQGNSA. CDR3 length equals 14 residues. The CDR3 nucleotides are TGTGCCAGCAGCCTTGAGACAGGGCACGGCGAGCAGTACTTC. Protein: CASSLETGHGEQYF.

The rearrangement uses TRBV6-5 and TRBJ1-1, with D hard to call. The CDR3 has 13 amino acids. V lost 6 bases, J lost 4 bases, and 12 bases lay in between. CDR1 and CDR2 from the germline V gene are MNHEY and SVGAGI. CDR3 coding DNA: TGTGCCAGCAGCCCTTACAGTGGCACTGAAGCTTTCTTT. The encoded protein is CASSPYSGTEAFF.